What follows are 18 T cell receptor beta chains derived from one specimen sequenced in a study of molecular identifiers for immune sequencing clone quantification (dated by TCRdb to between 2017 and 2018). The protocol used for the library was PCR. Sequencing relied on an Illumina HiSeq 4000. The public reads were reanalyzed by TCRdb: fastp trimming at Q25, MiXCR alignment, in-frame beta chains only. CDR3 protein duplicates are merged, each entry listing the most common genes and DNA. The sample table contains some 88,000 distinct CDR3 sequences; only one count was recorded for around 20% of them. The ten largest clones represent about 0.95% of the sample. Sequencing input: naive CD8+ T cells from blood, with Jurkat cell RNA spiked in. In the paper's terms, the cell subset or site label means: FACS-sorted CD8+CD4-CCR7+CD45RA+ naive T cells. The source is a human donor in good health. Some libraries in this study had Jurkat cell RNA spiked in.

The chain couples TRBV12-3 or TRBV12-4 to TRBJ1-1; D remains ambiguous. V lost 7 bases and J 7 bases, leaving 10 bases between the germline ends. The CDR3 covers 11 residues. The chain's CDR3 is CASTLGSEAFF. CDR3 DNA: TGTGCCAGCACCCTTGGCAGTGAAGCTTTCTTT.

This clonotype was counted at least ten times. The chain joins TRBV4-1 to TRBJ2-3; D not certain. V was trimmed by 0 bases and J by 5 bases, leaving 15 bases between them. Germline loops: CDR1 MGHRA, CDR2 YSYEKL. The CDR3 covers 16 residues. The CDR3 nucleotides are TGCGCCAGCAGCCAAGATGGAACCGACCAAGGAGATACGCAGTATTTT. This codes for CASSQDGTDQGDTQYF.

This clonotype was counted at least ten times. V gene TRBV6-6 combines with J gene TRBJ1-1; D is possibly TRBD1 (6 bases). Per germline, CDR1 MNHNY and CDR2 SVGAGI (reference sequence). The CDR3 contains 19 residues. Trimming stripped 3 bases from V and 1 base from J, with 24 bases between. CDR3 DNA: TGTGCCAGCAGTTATTCGTCGGGCAGGGACATTTTAGGGAACACTGAAGCTTTCTTT. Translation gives CASSYSSGRDILGNTEAFF.

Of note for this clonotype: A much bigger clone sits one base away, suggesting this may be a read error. The CDR3: CASSDSRNTGAFF. CDR3 in DNA: TGTGCCAGCAGTGATTCCAGAAACACTGGAGCTTTCTTT. The genes are TRBV2 and TRBJ1-1; D gene unclear. CDR3 length equals 13 residues. CDR1 and CDR2 from the germline V gene are SNHLY and FYNNEI.

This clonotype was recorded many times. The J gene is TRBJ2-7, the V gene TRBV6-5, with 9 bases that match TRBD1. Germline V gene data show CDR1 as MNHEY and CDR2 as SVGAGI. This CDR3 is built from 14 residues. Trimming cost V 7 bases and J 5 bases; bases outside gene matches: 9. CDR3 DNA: TGTGCCAGCACATTGGGACAGGGTCACCACGAGCAGTACTTC. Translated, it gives CASTLGQGHHEQYF.

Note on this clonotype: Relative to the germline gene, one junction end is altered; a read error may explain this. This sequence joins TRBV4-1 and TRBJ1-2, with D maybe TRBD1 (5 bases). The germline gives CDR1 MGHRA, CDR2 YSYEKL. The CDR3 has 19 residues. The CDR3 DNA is TGCGCCAGCAACCAAGCATGGGGCCGGGAGGCAGCTGTTGATTATGGCTACACCTTC. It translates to CASNQAWGREAAVDYGYTF.

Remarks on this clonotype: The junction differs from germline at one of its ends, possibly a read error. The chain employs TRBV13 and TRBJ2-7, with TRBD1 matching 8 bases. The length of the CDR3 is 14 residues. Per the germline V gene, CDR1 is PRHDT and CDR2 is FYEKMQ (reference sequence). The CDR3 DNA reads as TGTGTCAGCAGCTTGGGCAGGGGGCCTTACGAGCAGTACTTC. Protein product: CVSSLGRGPYEQYF.

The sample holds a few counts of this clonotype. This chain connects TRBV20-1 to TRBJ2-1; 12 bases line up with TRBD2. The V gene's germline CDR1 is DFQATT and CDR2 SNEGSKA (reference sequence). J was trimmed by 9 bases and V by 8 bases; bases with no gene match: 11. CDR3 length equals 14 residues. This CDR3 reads CSSTLAGGPGEQFF. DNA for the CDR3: TGCAGTTCCACCCTAGCGGGGGGGCCGGGTGAGCAGTTCTTC.

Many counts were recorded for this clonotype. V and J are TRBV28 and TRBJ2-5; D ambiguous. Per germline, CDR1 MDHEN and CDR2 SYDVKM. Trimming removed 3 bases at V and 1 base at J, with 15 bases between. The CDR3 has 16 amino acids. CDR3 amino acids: CASSFGPVGIQETQYF. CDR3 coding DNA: TGTGCCAGCAGTTTTGGTCCGGTGGGGATCCAAGAGACCCAGTACTTC.

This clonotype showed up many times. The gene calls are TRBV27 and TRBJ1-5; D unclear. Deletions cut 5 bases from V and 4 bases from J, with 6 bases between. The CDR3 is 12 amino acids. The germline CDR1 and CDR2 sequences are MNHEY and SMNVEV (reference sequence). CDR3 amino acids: CASSQWNQPQHF. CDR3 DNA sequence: TGTGCCAGCAGTCAGTGGAATCAGCCCCAGCATTTT.

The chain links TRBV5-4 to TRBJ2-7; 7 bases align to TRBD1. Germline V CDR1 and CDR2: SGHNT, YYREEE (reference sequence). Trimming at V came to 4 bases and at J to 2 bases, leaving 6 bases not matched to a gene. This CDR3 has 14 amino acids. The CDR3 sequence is CASSARDRTYEQYF. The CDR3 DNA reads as TGTGCCAGCAGCGCCCGGGACAGAACCTACGAGCAGTACTTC.

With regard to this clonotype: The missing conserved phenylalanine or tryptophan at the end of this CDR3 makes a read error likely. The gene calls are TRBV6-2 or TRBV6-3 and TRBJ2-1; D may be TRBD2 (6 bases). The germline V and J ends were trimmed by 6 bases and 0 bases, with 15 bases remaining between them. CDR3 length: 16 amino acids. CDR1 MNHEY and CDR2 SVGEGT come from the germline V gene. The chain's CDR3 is CASRHGGARSYNEQFS. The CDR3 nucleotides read TGTGCCAGCAGACACGGCGGGGCCCGCTCCTACAATGAGCAGTTCTCC.

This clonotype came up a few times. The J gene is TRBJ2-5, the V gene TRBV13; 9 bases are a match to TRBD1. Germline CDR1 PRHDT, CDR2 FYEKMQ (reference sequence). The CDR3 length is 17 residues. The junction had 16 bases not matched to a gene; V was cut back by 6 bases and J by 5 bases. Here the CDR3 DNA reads TGTGCCAGCAGTAATAAAGACCTGGGACAGGGTCAGGAGACCCAGTACTTC. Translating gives CASSNKDLGQGQETQYF.

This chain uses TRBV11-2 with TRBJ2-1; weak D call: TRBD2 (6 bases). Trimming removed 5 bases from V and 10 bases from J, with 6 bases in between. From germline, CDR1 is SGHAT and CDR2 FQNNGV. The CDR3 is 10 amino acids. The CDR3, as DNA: TGTGCCAGCAGCGGGGGGGAGCAGTTCTTC. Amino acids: CASSGGEQFF.

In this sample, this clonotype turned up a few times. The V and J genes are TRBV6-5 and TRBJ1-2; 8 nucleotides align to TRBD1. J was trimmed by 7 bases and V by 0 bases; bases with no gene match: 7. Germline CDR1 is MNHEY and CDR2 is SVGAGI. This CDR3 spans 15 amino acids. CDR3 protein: CASSYSMTGAGGYTF. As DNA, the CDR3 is TGTGCCAGCAGTTACTCCATGACAGGGGCTGGTGGCTACACCTTC.

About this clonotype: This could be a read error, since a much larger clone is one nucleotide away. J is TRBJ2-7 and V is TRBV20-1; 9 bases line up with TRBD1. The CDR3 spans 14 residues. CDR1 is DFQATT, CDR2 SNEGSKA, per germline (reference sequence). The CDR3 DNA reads TGCAGTGCCAAACCCGGGACAGGGTGGTACGAGCAGTGCTTC. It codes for CSAKPGTGWYEQCF.

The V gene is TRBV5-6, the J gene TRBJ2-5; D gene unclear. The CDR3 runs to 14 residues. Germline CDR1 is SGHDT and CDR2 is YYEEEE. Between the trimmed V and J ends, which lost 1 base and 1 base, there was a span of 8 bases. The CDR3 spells CASSLQNFQETQYF. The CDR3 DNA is TGTGCCAGCAGCTTGCAGAACTTCCAAGAGACCCAGTACTTC. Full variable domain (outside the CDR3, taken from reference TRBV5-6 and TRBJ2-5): DAGVTQSPTHLIKTRGQQVTLRCSPKSGHDTVSWYQQALGQGPQFIFQYYEEEERQRGNFPDRFSGHQFPNYSSELNVNALLLGDSALYLCASSLQNFQETQYFGPGTRLLVL.

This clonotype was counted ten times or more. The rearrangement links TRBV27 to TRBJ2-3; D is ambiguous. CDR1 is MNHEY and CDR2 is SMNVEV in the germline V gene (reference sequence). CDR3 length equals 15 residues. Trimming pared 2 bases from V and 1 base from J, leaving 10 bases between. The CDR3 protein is CASSLTLAGTDTQYF. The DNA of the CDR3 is TGTGCCAGCAGTTTAACTCTTGCAGGCACAGATACGCAGTATTTT.